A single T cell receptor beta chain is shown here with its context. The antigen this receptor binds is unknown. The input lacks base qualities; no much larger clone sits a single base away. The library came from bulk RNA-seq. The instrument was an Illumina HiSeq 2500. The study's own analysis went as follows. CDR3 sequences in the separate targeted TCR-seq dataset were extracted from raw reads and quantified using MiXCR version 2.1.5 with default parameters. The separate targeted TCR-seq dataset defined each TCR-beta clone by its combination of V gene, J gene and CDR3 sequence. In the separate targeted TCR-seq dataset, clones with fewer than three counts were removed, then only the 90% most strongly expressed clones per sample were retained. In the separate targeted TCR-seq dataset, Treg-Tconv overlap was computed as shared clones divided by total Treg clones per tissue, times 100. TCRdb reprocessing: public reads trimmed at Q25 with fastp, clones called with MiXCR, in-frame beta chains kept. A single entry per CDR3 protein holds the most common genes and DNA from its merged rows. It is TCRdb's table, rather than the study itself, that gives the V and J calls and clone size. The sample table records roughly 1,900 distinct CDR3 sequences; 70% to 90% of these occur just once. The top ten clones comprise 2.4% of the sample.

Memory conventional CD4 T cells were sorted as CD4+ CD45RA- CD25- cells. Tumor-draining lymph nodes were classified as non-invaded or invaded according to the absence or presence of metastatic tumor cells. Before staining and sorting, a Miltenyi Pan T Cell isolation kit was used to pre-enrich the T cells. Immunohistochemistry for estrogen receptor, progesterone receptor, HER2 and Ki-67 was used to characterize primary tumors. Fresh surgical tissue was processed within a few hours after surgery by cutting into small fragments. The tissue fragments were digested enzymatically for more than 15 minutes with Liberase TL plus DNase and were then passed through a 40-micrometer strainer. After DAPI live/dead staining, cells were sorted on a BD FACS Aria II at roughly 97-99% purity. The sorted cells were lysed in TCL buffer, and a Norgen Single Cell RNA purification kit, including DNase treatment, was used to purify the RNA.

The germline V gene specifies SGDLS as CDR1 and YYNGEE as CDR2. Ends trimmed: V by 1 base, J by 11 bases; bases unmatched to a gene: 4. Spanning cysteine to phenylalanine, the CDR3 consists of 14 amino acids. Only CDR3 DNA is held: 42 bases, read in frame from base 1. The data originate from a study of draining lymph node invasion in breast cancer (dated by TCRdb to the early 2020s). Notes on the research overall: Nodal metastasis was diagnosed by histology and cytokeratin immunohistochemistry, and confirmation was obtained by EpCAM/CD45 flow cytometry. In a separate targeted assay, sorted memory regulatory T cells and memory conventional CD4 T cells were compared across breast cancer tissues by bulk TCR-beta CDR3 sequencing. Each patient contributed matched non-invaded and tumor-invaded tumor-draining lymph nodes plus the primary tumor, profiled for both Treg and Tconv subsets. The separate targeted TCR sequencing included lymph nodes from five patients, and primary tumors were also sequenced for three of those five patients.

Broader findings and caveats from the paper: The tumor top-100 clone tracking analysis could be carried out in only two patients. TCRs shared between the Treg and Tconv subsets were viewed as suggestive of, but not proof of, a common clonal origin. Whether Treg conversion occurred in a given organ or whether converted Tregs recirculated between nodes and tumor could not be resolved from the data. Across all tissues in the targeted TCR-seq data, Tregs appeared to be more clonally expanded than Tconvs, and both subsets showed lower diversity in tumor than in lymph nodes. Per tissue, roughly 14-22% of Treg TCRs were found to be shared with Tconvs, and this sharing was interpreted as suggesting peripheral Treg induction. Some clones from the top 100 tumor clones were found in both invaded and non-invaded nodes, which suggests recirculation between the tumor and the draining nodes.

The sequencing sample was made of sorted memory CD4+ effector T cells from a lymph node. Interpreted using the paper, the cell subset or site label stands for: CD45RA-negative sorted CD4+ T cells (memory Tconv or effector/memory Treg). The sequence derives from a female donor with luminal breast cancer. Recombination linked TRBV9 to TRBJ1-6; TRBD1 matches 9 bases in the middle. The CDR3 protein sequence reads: CASSVTGQGPPLHF. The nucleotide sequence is TGTGCCAGCAGCGTAACGGGACAGGGTCCACCCCTCCACTTT.